Below are 17 T cell receptor beta chains sequenced from a single sample in a study of T cells in localized non-small cell lung cancer. Libraries were prepared by immunoSEQ multiplex PCR; TCRdb keeps only in-frame clonotypes and omits some of them. The sample lists approximately 2,000 clones, 30% to 40% seen once, with 22% in the top ten. This specimen consisted of lung tumor tissue, obtained before any cancer treatment. The receptors stem from a female donor older than 55 with stage I lung adenocarcinoma.

This chain connects TRBV6-8 to TRBJ1-2; D might be TRBD1 (5 bases). This CDR3 contains 14 residues. Germline V gene sequence: CDR1 MNHGY, CDR2 SAAAGT. V lost 5 bases and J 5 bases, leaving 15 bases between the germline ends. CDR3 DNA sequence: TGTGCCAGCAGTGCCGGGACGGAGCCTTATGGCTACACCTTC. Translating gives CASSAGTEPYGYTF.

This clone appeared a few times. V is TRBV11-3 and J is TRBJ2-2; D is perhaps TRBD1 (5 bases). The CDR3 covers 14 residues. V lost 5 bases, J lost 2 bases, and 9 bases lay in between. Germline V gene sequence: CDR1 SGHNT, CDR2 YENEEA. DNA for the CDR3: TGTGCCAGCAGCCTCAGGGTTAACACCGGGGAGCTGTTTTTT. Translating it yields CASSLRVNTGELFF.

This clone was seen a handful of times. The chain is built from TRBV11-3 and TRBJ2-2; TRBD2 is a possible D gene (6 bases). Germline loops: CDR1 SGHNT, CDR2 YENEEA. V was cut by 1 base and J by 4 bases, with 16 bases left in between. This CDR3 is 17 amino acids long. DNA of the CDR3: TGTGCCAGCAGCTTAGGGTTTGGCGGGATGGTCACCGGGGAGCTGTTTTTT. It yields the protein CASSLGFGGMVTGELFF.

This clone was counted between two and nine times. This rearrangement joins TRBV30 to TRBJ1-5; perhaps TRBD1 as D (5 bases). CDR3 length: 13 amino acids. Germline V gene data show CDR1 as GTSNPN and CDR2 as SVGIG (reference sequence). With 3 bases removed from V and 4 bases from J, the gap between germline ends came to 10 bases. CDR3 sequence (DNA): TGTGCCTGGAGGGGGCAGGGAAATCAGCCCCAGCATTTT. The encoded protein is CAWRGQGNQPQHF.

The V call is TRBV29-1, the J call TRBJ2-5; TRBD1 matches 8 bases. Trimming cost V 4 bases and J 8 bases; bases outside gene matches: 6. Germline-derived CDR1 and CDR2 are SQVTM and ANQGSEA. The CDR3 loop spans 12 amino acids. This chain's CDR3 is CSVVRTGNTQYF. CDR3 in DNA: TGCAGCGTTGTTAGGACAGGGAATACCCAGTACTTC.

This clone was counted only a few times. CDR3 nucleotide sequence: TGTGCCAGCAGTTCACGGACAGGCGTCATGAACACTGAAGCTTTCTTT. Its protein is CASSSRTGVMNTEAFF. The chain is built from TRBV6-8 and TRBJ1-1, with 7 bases aligning to TRBD1. The CDR3 has 16 amino acids. V was clipped by 4 bases and J by 0 bases; unmatched bases: 8. CDR1 is MNHGY and CDR2 is SAAAGT in the germline V gene.

The chain links TRBV30 to TRBJ1-1, with a possible D match to TRBD1 (5 bases). Germline CDR1 reads GTSNPN; CDR2 reads SVGIG (reference sequence). The CDR3 has 13 amino acids. The V gene lost 7 bases and the J gene lost 4 bases, with 16 bases spanning the gap. CDR3 nucleotides: TGTGCCTCCAGAGGGGTTTCGGGCACTGAAGCTTTCTTT. It encodes CASRGVSGTEAFF.

The J gene is TRBJ1-1, the V gene TRBV28, with D perhaps matching TRBD1 (5 bases). V lost 5 bases, J lost 1 base, and 14 bases lay in between. Per the germline V gene, CDR1 is MDHEN and CDR2 is SYDVKM. This CDR3 comprises 15 residues. The DNA of the CDR3 is TGTGCCAGCAGTCCCAGACGGGGCTGGAACACTGAAGCTTTCTTT. Protein product: CASSPRRGWNTEAFF. Full variable domain (missing parts from reference TRBV28 and TRBJ1-1): DVKVTQSSRYLVKRTGEKVFLECVQDMDHENMFWYRQDPGLGLRLIYFSYDVKMKEKGDIPEGYSVSREKKERFSLILESASTNQTSMYLCASSPRRGWNTEAFFGQGTRLTVV.

This rearrangement joins TRBV9 to TRBJ1-2, with D unclear. This CDR3 region has 12 residues. Germline loops: CDR1 SGDLS, CDR2 YYNGEE. Trimming removed 6 bases at V and 8 bases at J, with 14 bases between. CDR3 residues: CASTPGFEGYTF. The CDR3 nucleotides read TGTGCCAGCACCCCAGGCTTTGAAGGCTACACCTTC.

This clone was observed a few times. The chain uses TRBV19 and TRBJ2-2; 9 nucleotides agree with TRBD1. V dropped 2 bases and J dropped 5; count of bases not matched to a gene: 6. This CDR3 is built from 16 residues. From germline, CDR1 is LNHDA and CDR2 SQIVND (reference sequence). CDR3 protein: CASSITGGRITGELFF. The DNA for the CDR3 is TGTGCCAGTAGTATAACAGGGGGCAGAATAACCGGGGAGCTGTTTTTT.

This clone is labeled medium-sized. The chain carries TRBV11-3 and TRBJ2-7; the match to TRBD2 covers 13 bases. The CDR3 covers 15 residues. Losses at the gene ends were 3 bases for V and 3 bases for J; bases not matched to a gene: 2. Germline-derived CDR1 and CDR2 are SGHNT and YENEEA. The DNA for the CDR3 is TGTGCCAGCAGCTTGGGGACTAGCGGGATCTACGAGCAGTACTTC. Residues: CASSLGTSGIYEQYF. The full variable domain, completed using reference TRBV11-3 and TRBJ2-7, is EAGVVQSPRYKIIEKKQPVAFWCNPISGHNTLYWYLQNLGQGPELLIRYENEEAVDDSQLPKDRFSAERLKGVDSTLKIQPAELGDSAVYLCASSLGTSGIYEQYFGPGTRLTVT.

This clone was recorded a few times. V and J are TRBV28 and TRBJ1-2; unclear D gene. This CDR3 is 13 amino acids long. Trimming left V 5 bases short and J 4 bases short, with 11 bases between. Germline CDR1 MDHEN, CDR2 SYDVKM. The CDR3 bases are TGTGCCAGCAGTCCCGGTAGCCTCTATGGCTACACCTTC. Amino acid sequence: CASSPGSLYGYTF.

This clone was observed once. The chain is built from TRBV11-3 and TRBJ1-3; TRBD1 aligns across 7 bases. CDR3 length: 16 residues. V was clipped by 4 bases and J by 0 bases; unmatched bases: 6. Per germline, CDR1 SGHNT and CDR2 YENEEA. The CDR3 reads CASSYSGTVSGNTIYF. The CDR3 coding sequence is TGTGCCAGCAGCTACTCCGGGACAGTCTCTGGAAACACCATATATTTT.

The chain employs TRBV30 and TRBJ1-2, with TRBD1 matching over 7 bases. Germline CDR1 and CDR2: GTSNPN and SVGIG (reference sequence). After removal of 4 bases from V and 6 bases from J, the junction contained 8 bases not matched to a gene. The CDR3 totals 13 residues. CDR3 nucleotide sequence: TGTGCCTGGATGAGGACAGGAAGGGATGGCTACACCTTC. Translating gives CAWMRTGRDGYTF. Supplemented by reference TRBV30 and TRBJ1-2, the full variable domain reads SQTIHQWPATLVQPVGSPLSLECTVEGTSNPNLYWYRQAAGRGLQLLFYSVGIGQISSEVPQNLSASRPQDRQFILSSKKLLLSDSGFYLCAWMRTGRDGYTFGSGTRLTVV.

In DNA form, the CDR3 reads TGTGCCAGCAGCTTGCAGTCCGGCGGGGGCTACGAGCAGTACTTC. Translating it yields CASSLQSGGGYEQYF. J is TRBJ2-7 and V is TRBV11-3, with 7 positions matching TRBD2. V shed 3 bases, J shed 3 bases, and the junction held 8 bases outside the gene matches. The CDR3 totals 15 residues. Germline V CDR1 and CDR2: SGHNT, YENEEA. Using reference TRBV11-3 and TRBJ2-7 for the parts outside the CDR3, the full variable domain is EAGVVQSPRYKIIEKKQPVAFWCNPISGHNTLYWYLQNLGQGPELLIRYENEEAVDDSQLPKDRFSAERLKGVDSTLKIQPAELGDSAVYLCASSLQSGGGYEQYFGPGTRLTVT.

The chain combines TRBV18 with TRBJ1-2, with a tentative D call TRBD1 (5 bases). Trimming shortened V by 0 bases and J by 4 bases, and 9 bases separated the two germline ends. The CDR3 length is 14 residues. Looked up from germline, CDR1 is KGHSH and CDR2 is LQKENI. As DNA, the CDR3 is TGTGCCAGCTCACCACCGACAGAGACCTATGGCTACACCTTC. It yields the protein CASSPPTETYGYTF.

This clone occurred a few times. The rearrangement joins TRBV9 to TRBJ2-2; perhaps TRBD1 as D (5 bases). This CDR3 spans 15 amino acids. Germline V gene data show CDR1 as SGDLS and CDR2 as YYNGEE. V shed 0 bases and J shed 1 base, with 7 bases lying between them. CDR3 bases: TGTGCCAGCAGCGTAGCCCAGGGGAACACCGGGGAGCTGTTTTTT. This sequence encodes CASSVAQGNTGELFF.